The T cell receptor beta chain described here comes from a study of blood T cell repertoires in COVID-19. Measured with immunoSEQ multiplex PCR; TCRdb has only the in-frame clones, and not every one. The sample includes approximately 300,000 clones, around 90% of them seen just once. The CDR3 runs 12 residues. Germline V gene data show CDR1 as MDHEN and CDR2 as SYDVKM. Between the trimmed V and J ends, which lost 5 bases and 2 bases, there was a span of 4 bases. The chain combines TRBV28 with TRBJ2-1, with D unresolved. The sequencing input was PBMCs or T cells enriched from blood (not recorded which). The clonotype originates from a woman aged 25 to 45 who had recovered from COVID-19. This chain's CDR3 is CASSPAYNEQFF. CDR3 coding DNA: TGTGCCAGCAGTCCAGCCTACAATGAGCAGTTCTTC.